This T cell receptor (beta chain) was documented in a study of blood T cell repertoires in COVID-19. Study background: PBMCs, B-cell-depleted T cells, or T cells were the source of the cDNA or gDNA that made up the material.

As handled by the study authors: Reference gene primer amplification gave nucleated cell count estimates. Clones were sequenced by immunoSEQ multiplex PCR, and TCRdb holds only the in-frame ones, with some missing. Clonal size and the V and J genes are those of that table, whereas D and trimming came from the DNA. The sample records roughly 150,000 clones, about 80% being singletons. The CDR3 sequence is 16 residues long. Trimming pared 2 bases from V and 5 bases from J, leaving 18 bases between. CDR1 and CDR2 from the germline V gene are MNHEY and SVGAGI. The table lists this clone with a count of one.

The sequencing sample was made of peripheral blood. The chain couples TRBV6-5 to TRBJ1-2; maybe TRBD1 (6 bases). This clonotype was obtained from a man between 60 and 75 years old with acute or convalescent COVID-19. The CDR3 sequence is CASSYGVRGGVYGYTF. As DNA, the CDR3 is TGTGCCAGCAGTTACGGTGTCAGGGGTGGTGTATATGGCTACACCTTC.